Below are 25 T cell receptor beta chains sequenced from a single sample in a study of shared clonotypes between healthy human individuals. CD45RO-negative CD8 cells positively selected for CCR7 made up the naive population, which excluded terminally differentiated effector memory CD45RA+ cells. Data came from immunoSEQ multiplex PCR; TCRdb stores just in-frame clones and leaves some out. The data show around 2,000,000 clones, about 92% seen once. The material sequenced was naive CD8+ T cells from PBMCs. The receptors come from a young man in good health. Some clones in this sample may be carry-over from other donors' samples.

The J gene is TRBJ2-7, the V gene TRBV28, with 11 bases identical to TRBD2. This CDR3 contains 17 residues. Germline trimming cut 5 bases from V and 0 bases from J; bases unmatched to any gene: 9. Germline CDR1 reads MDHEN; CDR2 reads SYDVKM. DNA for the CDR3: TGTGCCAGCAGTCCGATAGCGGGAGGGTCCTTCTCCTACGAGCAGTACTTC. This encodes CASSPIAGGSFSYEQYF. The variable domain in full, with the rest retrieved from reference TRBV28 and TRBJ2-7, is DVKVTQSSRYLVKRTGEKVFLECVQDMDHENMFWYRQDPGLGLRLIYFSYDVKMKEKGDIPEGYSVSREKKERFSLILESASTNQTSMYLCASSPIAGGSFSYEQYFGPGTRLTVT.

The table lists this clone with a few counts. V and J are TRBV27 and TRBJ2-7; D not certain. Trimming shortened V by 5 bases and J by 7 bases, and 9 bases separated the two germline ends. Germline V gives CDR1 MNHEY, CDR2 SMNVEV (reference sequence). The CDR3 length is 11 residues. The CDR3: CASSGGAEQYF. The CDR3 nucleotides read TGTGCCAGCAGTGGCGGCGCGGAGCAGTACTTC.

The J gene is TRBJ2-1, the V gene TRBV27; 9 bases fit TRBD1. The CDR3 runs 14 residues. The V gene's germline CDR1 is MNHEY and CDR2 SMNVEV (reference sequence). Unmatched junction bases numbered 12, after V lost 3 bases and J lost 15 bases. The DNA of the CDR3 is TGTGCCAGCAGTTTTTTTGGGGTGGACAGGGGATGGTTCTTC. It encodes CASSFFGVDRGWFF.

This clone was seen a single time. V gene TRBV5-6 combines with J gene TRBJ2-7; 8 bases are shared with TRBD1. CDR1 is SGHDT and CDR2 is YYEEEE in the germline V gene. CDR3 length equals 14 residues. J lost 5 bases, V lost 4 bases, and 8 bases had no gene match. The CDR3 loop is CASSLDRGDDEQYF. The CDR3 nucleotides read TGTGCCAGCAGCCTAGACAGGGGCGACGACGAGCAGTACTTC.

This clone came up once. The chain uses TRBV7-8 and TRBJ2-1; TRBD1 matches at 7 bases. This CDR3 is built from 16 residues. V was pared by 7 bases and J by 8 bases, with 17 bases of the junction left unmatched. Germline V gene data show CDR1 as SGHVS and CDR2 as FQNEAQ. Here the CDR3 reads CASIRGMDRSLHEQFF. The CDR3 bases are TGTGCCAGCATCAGGGGCATGGACAGGTCTTTGCATGAGCAGTTCTTC.

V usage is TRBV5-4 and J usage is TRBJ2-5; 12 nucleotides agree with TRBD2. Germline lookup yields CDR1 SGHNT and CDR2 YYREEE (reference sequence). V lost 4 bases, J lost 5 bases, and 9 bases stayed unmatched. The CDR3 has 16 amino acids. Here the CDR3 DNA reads TGTGCCAGCAGCCCCGAACTAGCGGGAGGCGGTGAGACCCAGTACTTC. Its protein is CASSPELAGGGETQYF.

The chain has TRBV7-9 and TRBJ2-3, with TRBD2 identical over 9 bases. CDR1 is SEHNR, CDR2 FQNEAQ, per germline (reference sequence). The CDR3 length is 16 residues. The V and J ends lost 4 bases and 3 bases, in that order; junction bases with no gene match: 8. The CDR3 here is CASSSTGAGGTDTQYF. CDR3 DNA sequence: TGTGCCAGCAGCTCCACGGGCGCGGGGGGGACAGATACGCAGTATTTT.

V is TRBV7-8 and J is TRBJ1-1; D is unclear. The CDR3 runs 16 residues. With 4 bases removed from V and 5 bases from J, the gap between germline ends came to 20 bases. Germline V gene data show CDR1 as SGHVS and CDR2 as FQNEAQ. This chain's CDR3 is CASSSAGLSRRTEAFF. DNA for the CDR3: TGTGCCAGCAGCTCAGCCGGACTTTCTCGTAGGACTGAAGCTTTCTTT.

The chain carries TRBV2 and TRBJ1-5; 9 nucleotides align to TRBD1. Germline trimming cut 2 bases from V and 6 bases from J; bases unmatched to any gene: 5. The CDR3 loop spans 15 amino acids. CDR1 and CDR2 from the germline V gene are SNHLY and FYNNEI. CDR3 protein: CASSEPGTGSQPQHF. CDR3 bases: TGTGCCAGCAGTGAACCCGGGACAGGGTCTCAGCCCCAGCATTTT.

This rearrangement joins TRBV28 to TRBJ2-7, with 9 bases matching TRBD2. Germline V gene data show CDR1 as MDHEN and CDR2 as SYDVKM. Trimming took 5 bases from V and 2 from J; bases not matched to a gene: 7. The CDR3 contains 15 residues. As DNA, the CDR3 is TGTGCCAGCAGTCTCGCTAGCGGGACTACCTACGAGCAGTACTTC. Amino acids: CASSLASGTTYEQYF.

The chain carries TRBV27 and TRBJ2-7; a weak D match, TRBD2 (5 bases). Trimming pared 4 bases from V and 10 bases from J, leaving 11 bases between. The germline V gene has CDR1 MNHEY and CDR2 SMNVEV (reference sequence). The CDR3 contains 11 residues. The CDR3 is CASSSFGVQYF. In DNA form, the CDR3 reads TGTGCCAGCAGTTCCTTCGGGGTACAGTACTTC.

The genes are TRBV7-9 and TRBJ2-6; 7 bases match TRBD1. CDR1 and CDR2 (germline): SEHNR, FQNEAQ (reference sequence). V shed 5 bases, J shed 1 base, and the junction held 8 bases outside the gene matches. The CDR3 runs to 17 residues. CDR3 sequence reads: CASSLRDRYSGANVLTF. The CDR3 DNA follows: TGTGCCAGCAGCCTCCGGGACAGATATTCTGGGGCCAACGTCCTGACTTTC.

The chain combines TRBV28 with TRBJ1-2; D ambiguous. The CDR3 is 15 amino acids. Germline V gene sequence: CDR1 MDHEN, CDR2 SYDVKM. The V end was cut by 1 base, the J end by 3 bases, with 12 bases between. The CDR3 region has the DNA TGTGCCAGCAGTTTATCCCGGACCTCTGACTATGGCTACACCTTC. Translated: CASSLSRTSDYGYTF.

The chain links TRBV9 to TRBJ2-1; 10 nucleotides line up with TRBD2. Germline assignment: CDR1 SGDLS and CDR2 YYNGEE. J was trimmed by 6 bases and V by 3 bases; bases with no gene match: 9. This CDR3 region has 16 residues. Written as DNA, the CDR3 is TGTGCCAGCAGCGAGGGGAGCGGGAGGGCCTCCAATGAGCAGTTCTTC. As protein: CASSEGSGRASNEQFF.

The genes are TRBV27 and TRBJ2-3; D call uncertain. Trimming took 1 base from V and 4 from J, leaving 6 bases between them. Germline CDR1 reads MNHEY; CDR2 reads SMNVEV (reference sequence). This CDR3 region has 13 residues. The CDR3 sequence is CASSLYYPDTQYF. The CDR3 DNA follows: TGTGCCAGCAGTTTATACTATCCAGATACGCAGTATTTT.

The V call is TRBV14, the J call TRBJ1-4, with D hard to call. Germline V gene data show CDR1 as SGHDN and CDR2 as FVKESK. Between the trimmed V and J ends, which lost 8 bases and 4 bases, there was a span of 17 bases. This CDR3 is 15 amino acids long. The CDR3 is CASRDSRLNNEKLFF. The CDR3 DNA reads TGTGCCAGCCGGGATTCCAGGCTGAATAATGAAAAACTGTTTTTT.

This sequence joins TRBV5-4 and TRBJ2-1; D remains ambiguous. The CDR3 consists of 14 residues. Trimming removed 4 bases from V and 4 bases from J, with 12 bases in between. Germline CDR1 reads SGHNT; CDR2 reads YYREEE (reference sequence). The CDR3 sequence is CASSKDSIYNEQFF. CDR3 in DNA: TGTGCCAGCAGCAAAGACTCGATTTACAATGAGCAGTTCTTC.

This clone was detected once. The CDR3 DNA is TGTGCCAGTAGTATAACGGGCCTAACCCAAGAGACCCAGTACTTC. Translated: CASSITGLTQETQYF. The chain uses TRBV19 and TRBJ2-5, with D uncertain. V lost 2 bases to trimming and J lost 1 base, with 11 bases between them. CDR3 length: 15 residues. CDR1 is LNHDA, CDR2 SQIVND, per germline (reference sequence).

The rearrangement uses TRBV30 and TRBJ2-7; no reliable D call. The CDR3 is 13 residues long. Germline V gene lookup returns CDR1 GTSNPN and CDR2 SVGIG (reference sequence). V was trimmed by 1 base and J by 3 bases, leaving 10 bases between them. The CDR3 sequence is CAWSEGNFYEQYF. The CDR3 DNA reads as TGTGCCTGGAGTGAAGGGAATTTCTACGAGCAGTACTTC. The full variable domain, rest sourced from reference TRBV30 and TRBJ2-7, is SQTIHQWPATLVQPVGSPLSLECTVEGTSNPNLYWYRQAAGRGLQLLFYSVGIGQISSEVPQNLSASRPQDRQFILSSKKLLLSDSGFYLCAWSEGNFYEQYFGPGTRLTVT.

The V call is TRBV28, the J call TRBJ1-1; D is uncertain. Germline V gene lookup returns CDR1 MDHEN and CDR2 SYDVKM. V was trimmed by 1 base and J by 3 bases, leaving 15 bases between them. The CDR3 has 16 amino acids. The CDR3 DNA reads TGTGCCAGCAGTTTATTTGAGAGGATTCGGGACACTGAAGCTTTCTTT. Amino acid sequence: CASSLFERIRDTEAFF.

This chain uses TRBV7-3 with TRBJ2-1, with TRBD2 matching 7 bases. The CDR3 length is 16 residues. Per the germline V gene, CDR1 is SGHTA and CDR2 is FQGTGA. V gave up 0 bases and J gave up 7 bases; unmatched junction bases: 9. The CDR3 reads CASSLTGGRGGNEQFF. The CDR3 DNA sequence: TGTGCCAGCAGCTTAACCGGCGGGAGAGGAGGGAATGAGCAGTTCTTC.

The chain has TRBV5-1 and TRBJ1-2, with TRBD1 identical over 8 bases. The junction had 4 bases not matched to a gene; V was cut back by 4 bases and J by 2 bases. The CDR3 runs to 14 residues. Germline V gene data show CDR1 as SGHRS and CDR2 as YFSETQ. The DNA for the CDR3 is TGCGCCAGCAGCATGACAGGGGTGAACTATGGCTACACCTTC. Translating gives CASSMTGVNYGYTF. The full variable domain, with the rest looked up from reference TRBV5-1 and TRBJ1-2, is KAGVTQTPRYLIKTRGQQVTLSCSPISGHRSVSWYQQTPGQGLQFLFEYFSETQRNKGNFPGRFSGRQFSNSRSEMNVSTLELGDSALYLCASSMTGVNYGYTFGSGTRLTVV.

The CDR3: CASSTRTGGNEQFF. The CDR3 bases are TGTGCCAGCAGCACACGGACAGGGGGCAATGAGCAGTTCTTC. The rearrangement joins TRBV7-2 to TRBJ2-1; TRBD1 aligns across 10 bases. Germline values: CDR1 SGHTA, CDR2 FQGNSA. The CDR3 covers 14 residues. Losses at the gene ends were 5 bases for V and 6 bases for J; bases not matched to a gene: 4.

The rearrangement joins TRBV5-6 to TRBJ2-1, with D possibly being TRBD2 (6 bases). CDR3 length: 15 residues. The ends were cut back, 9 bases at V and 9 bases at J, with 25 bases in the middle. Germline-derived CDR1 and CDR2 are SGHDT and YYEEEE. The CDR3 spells CATKTRSGLQGEQFF. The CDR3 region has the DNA TGTGCCACCAAGACAAGATCGGGACTCCAGGGTGAGCAGTTCTTC.

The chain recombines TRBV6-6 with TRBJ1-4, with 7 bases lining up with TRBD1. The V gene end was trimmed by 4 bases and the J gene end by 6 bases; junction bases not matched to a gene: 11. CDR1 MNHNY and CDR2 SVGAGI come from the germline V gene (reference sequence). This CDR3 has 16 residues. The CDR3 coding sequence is TGTGCCAGCAGTTTCTCCAGGGGGATAGGGGATGAAAAACTGTTTTTT. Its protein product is CASSFSRGIGDEKLFF.